The next 17 T cell receptor beta chains were all read from a single sample in a study of identical twins. TCRdb reanalysed the 5' RACE reads using MiXCR and keeps one entry per CDR3 protein. The sample shows approximately 410,000 distinct CDR3 sequences, around 18% of them seen only once. The sample taken for sequencing was naive T cells sorted from blood. The receptors derive from a man aged 50 to 60 in good health.

This clonotype was counted between two and nine times. The J gene is TRBJ1-5, the V gene TRBV12-3 or TRBV12-4; D unresolved. CDR3 length equals 15 residues. V was cut by 6 bases and J by 2 bases, with 14 bases left in between. The CDR3 coding sequence is TGTGCCAGCAGCCCAGGCGGGCCGCGCAATCAGCCCCAGCATTTT. As protein: CASSPGGPRNQPQHF.

This chain links TRBV12-3 or TRBV12-4 with TRBJ2-3, with 9 positions matching TRBD2. The CDR3 sequence is 15 residues long. Trimming took 5 bases from V and 6 from J; bases not matched to a gene: 9. The CDR3 DNA sequence: TGTGCCAGCAGTCGCACTAGCGGGTCAGCGGATACGCAGTATTTT. Its translation is CASSRTSGSADTQYF.

At least ten counts were recorded for this clonotype. The chain links TRBV5-1 to TRBJ2-7, with D possibly called TRBD1 or TRBD2 (5 bases each). CDR1 is SGHRS, CDR2 YFSETQ, per germline. There are 15 residues in the CDR3. The V end lost 0 bases, the J end lost 2 bases, and 12 bases lay between the germline ends. The CDR3 here is CASSLGVGRTYEQYF. The CDR3 nucleotides read TGCGCCAGCAGCTTGGGAGTGGGACGGACCTACGAGCAGTACTTC.

J is TRBJ2-4 and V is TRBV4-3; D gene ambiguous. This CDR3 comprises 15 residues. The V end lost 1 base, the J end lost 3 bases, and 10 bases lay between the germline ends. Per germline, CDR1 LGHNA and CDR2 YSLEER. In DNA form, the CDR3 reads TGCGCCAGCAGCCAAGGGGTGTCCGGCAAAAACATTCAGTACTTC. Protein sequence: CASSQGVSGKNIQYF.

The V and J genes are TRBV5-1 and TRBJ2-2, with a weak D call TRBD1 (6 bases). CDR3 length: 16 residues. Between the trimmed V and J ends, which lost 3 bases and 5 bases, there was a span of 17 bases. CDR1 SGHRS and CDR2 YFSETQ come from the germline V gene. This chain's CDR3 is CASSSSNTGRTGELFF. The CDR3, as DNA: TGCGCCAGCAGCTCCTCGAATACAGGGAGAACCGGGGAGCTGTTTTTT.

This clonotype was detected ten times or more. The V call is TRBV3-1, the J call TRBJ2-3; D ambiguous. This CDR3 spans 13 amino acids. The V end lost 4 bases, the J end lost 3 bases, and 8 bases lay between the germline ends. Germline assignment: CDR1 LGHDT and CDR2 YNNKEL (reference sequence). This CDR3 is CASSPTRTDTQYF. The CDR3 coding sequence is TGTGCCAGCAGCCCGACAAGGACAGATACGCAGTATTTT.

This clonotype was found many times. This chain connects TRBV5-1 to TRBJ1-1; 7 bases are a match to TRBD1. V was pared by 4 bases and J by 3 bases, with 9 bases of the junction left unmatched. This CDR3 contains 15 residues. Germline CDR1 SGHRS, CDR2 YFSETQ. The CDR3 region has the DNA TGCGCCAGCAGCAGATCACGACAGGGTCACACTGAAGCTTTCTTT. It translates to CASSRSRQGHTEAFF.

This clonotype was detected ten times or more. The chain recombines TRBV27 with TRBJ2-1; D might be TRBD1 (6 bases). Germline V gene lookup returns CDR1 MNHEY and CDR2 SMNVEV (reference sequence). Trimming pared 3 bases from V and 5 bases from J, leaving 14 bases between. This CDR3 comprises 15 residues. DNA for the CDR3: TGTGCCAGCAGTTTTGAAGGCAGGGGAAACAATGAGCAGTTCTTC. It codes for CASSFEGRGNNEQFF.

J is TRBJ1-6 and V is TRBV6-1; D not resolved. V was shortened by 5 bases and J by 3 bases, with 14 bases between the two germline ends. The CDR3 totals 16 residues. Germline assignment: CDR1 MNHNS and CDR2 SASEGT. CDR3 nucleotides: TGTGCCAGCAGTCCCCGATTCGGGGACTATAATTCACCCCTCCACTTT. This gives the protein CASSPRFGDYNSPLHF.

This clonotype was counted at least ten times. The rearrangement joins TRBV28 to TRBJ2-7, with 11 bases lining up with TRBD1. Looked up from germline, CDR1 is MDHEN and CDR2 is SYDVKM. The CDR3 has 16 residues. With 6 bases clipped from V and 4 bases from J, the junction kept 11 bases outside the gene matches. CDR3 sequence: CASRYNPGQGGYEQYF. CDR3 nucleotides: TGTGCCAGCAGGTACAACCCGGGACAGGGGGGTTACGAGCAGTACTTC.

The rearrangement links TRBV19 to TRBJ1-1; possibly TRBD1 for D (5 bases). Germline CDR1 LNHDA, CDR2 SQIVND (reference sequence). The CDR3 extends over 12 amino acids. The germline V and J ends were trimmed by 5 bases and 7 bases, with 11 bases remaining between them. The CDR3 loop reads CASSAQGNEAFF. DNA of the CDR3: TGTGCCAGTAGTGCCCAGGGTAATGAAGCTTTCTTT.

This clonotype was seen only a few times. DNA for the CDR3: TGTGCCAGCAGTCTAGGACCGGAGGGAGAAGCTTTCTTT. Protein sequence: CASSLGPEGEAFF. The chain recombines TRBV6-2 or TRBV6-3 with TRBJ1-1, with D unresolved. Trimming left V 5 bases short and J 8 bases short, with 15 bases between. Germline CDR1 reads MNHEY; CDR2 reads SVGEGT. The CDR3 has 13 residues.

Remarks on this clonotype: A junction boundary mismatches the germline segment, possibly from a read error. The rearrangement joins TRBV10-3 to TRBJ1-2, with a possible D match to TRBD1 (5 bases). Germline V gene data show CDR1 as ENHRY and CDR2 as SYGVKD. This CDR3 region has 15 residues. The CDR3 sequence: CAVSESIQGNYGYTF. The CDR3 DNA sequence: TGTGCCGTCAGTGAGTCGATTCAGGGAAACTATGGCTACACCTTC.

The genes are TRBV29-1 and TRBJ1-3; no firm D call. In germline, CDR1 is SQVTM, CDR2 ANQGSEA. V lost 1 base, J lost 4 bases, and 8 bases lay in between. The CDR3 length is 13 residues. CDR3 DNA: TGCAGCGTTGAAGGACCCCTCGGAAACACCATATATTTT. It yields the protein CSVEGPLGNTIYF.

The chain is built from TRBV6-6 and TRBJ2-7, with 8 bases identical to TRBD2. V was pared by 6 bases and J by 4 bases, with 5 bases of the junction left unmatched. Germline CDR1 and CDR2: MNHNY and SVGAGI (reference sequence). The CDR3 has 13 amino acids. The CDR3 sequence is CASRKSGGYEQYF. The CDR3 DNA reads as TGTGCCAGCAGGAAAAGCGGGGGTTACGAGCAGTACTTC.

This clonotype came up many times. The chain uses TRBV3-1 and TRBJ2-3, with TRBD2 identical over 8 bases. Germline trimming cut 4 bases from V and 2 bases from J; bases unmatched to any gene: 8. Germline V gene sequence: CDR1 LGHDT, CDR2 YNNKEL (reference sequence). The CDR3 extends over 16 amino acids. The DNA for the CDR3 is TGTGCCAGCAGCCGACTTAGCGGGATTCTCACAGATACGCAGTATTTT. Translated, it gives CASSRLSGILTDTQYF.

The chain recombines TRBV12-3 or TRBV12-4 with TRBJ2-3; 7 bases agree with TRBD2. Trimming cost V 5 bases and J 5 bases; bases outside gene matches: 13. The CDR3 spans 16 residues. The CDR3: CASSRLGGGAQDTQYF. The CDR3 DNA is TGTGCCAGCAGTCGACTCGGCGGGGGAGCACAAGATACGCAGTATTTT.